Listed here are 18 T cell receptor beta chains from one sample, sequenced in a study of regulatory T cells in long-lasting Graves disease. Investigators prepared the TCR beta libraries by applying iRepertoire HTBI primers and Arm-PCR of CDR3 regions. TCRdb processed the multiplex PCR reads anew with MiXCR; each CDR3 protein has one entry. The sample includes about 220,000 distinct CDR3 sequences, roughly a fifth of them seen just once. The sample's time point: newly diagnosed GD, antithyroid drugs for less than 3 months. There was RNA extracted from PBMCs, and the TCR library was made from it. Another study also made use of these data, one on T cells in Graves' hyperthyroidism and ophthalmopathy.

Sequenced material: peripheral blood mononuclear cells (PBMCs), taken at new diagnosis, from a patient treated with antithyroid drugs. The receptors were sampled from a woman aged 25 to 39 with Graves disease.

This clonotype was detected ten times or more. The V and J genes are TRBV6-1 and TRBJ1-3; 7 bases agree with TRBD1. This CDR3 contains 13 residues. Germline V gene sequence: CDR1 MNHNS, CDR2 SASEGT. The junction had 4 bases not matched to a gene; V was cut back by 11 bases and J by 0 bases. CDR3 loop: CAGRQGSGNTIYF. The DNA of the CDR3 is TGTGCCGGAAGACAGGGCTCTGGAAACACCATATATTTT.

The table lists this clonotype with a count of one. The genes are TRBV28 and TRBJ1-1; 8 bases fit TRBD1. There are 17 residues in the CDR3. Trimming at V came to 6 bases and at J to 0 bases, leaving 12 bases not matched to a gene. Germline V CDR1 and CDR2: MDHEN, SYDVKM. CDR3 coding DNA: TGTGCCAGCAGCTTTGACGGGACAGGCGAGATGAACACTGAAGCTTTCTTT. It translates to CASSFDGTGEMNTEAFF.

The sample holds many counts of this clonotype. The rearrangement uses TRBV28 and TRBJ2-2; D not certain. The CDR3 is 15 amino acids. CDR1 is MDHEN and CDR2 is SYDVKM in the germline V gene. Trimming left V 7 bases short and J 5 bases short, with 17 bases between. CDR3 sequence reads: CASNHYLGLTGELFF. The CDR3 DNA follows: TGTGCCAGCAACCACTACCTCGGGTTGACCGGGGAGCTGTTTTTT.

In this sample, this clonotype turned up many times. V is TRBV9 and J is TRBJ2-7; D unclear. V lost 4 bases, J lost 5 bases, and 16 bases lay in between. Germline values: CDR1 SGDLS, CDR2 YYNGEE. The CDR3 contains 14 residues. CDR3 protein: CASSPPGRSHEQYF. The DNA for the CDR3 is TGTGCCAGCAGCCCCCCAGGCAGATCCCACGAGCAGTACTTC.

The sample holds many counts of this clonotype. The CDR3 loop reads CASRPGTGGDTGELFF. CDR3 bases: TGTGCCAGCAGACCCGGGACAGGGGGTGACACCGGGGAGCTGTTTTTT. V and J are TRBV6-1 and TRBJ2-2; 11 bases map to TRBD1. V was clipped by 6 bases and J by 3 bases; unmatched bases: 6. Germline CDR1 MNHNS, CDR2 SASEGT. This CDR3 comprises 16 residues.

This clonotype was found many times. CDR3: CASSQNSPDRLGTEAFF. The CDR3 DNA is TGCGCCAGCAGCCAAAATTCCCCGGACAGGCTAGGTACTGAAGCTTTCTTT. The chain links TRBV4-1 to TRBJ1-1; 7 bases agree with TRBD1. V lost 2 bases, J lost 5 bases, and 14 bases stayed unmatched. Germline V gives CDR1 MGHRA, CDR2 YSYEKL. The CDR3 loop spans 17 amino acids.

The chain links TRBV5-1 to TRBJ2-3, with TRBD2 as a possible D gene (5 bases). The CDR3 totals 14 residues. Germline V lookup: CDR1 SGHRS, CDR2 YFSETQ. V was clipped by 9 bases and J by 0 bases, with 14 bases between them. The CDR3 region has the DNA TGCGCCATATCTAGCAGACCTAGCACAGATACGCAGTATTTT. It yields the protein CAISSRPSTDTQYF.

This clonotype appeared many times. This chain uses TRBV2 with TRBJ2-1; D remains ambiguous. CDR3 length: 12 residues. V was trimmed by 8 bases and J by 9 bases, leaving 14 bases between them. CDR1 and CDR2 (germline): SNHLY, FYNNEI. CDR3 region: CASGLPWSEQFF. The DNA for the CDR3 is TGTGCCAGCGGCCTTCCTTGGAGTGAGCAGTTCTTC. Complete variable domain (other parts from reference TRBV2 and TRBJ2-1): EPEVTQTPSHQVTQMGQEVILRCVPISNHLYFYWYRQILGQKVEFLVSFYNNEISEKSEIFDDQFSVERPDGSNFTLKIRSTKLEDSAMYFCASGLPWSEQFFGPGTRLTVL.

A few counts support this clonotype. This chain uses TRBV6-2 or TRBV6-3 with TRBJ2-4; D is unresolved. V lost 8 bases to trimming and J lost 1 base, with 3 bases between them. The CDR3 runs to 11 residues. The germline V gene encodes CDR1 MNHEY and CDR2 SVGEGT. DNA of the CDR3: TGTGCCAGCTTTGCCAAAAACATTCAGTACTTC. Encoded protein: CASFAKNIQYF.

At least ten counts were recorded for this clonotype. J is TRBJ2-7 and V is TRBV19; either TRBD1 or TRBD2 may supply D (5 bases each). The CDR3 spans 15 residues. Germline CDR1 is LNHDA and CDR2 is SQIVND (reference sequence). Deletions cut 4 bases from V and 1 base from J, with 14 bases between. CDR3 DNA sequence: TGTGCCAGTAGTACCGCCTGGGGGACGTCCTACGAGCAGTACTTC. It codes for CASSTAWGTSYEQYF.

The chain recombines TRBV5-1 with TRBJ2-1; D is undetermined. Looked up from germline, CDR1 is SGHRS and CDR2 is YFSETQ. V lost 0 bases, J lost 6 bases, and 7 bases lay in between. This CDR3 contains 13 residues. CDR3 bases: TGCGCCAGCAGCTTGGAGCGAGGCAATGAGCAGTTCTTC. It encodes CASSLERGNEQFF. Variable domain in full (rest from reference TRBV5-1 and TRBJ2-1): KAGVTQTPRYLIKTRGQQVTLSCSPISGHRSVSWYQQTPGQGLQFLFEYFSETQRNKGNFPGRFSGRQFSNSRSEMNVSTLELGDSALYLCASSLERGNEQFFGPGTRLTVL.

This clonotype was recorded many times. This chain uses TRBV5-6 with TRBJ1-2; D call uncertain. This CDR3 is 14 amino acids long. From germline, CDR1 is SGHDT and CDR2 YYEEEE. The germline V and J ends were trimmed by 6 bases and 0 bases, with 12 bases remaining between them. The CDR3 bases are TGTGCCAGCATAGGCCCGACGGCTAACTATGGCTACACCTTC. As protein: CASIGPTANYGYTF.

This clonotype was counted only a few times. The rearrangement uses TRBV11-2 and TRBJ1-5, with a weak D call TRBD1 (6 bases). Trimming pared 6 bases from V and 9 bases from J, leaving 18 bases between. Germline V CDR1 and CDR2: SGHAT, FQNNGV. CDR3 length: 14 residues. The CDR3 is CASSLSQGITPQHF. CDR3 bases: TGTGCCAGCAGTCTGAGCCAGGGGATTACGCCCCAGCATTTT.

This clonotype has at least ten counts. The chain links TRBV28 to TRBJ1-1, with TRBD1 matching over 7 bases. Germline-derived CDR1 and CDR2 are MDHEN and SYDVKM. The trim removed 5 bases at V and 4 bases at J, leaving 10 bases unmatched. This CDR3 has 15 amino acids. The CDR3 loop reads CASSPRGQWGTEAFF. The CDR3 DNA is TGTGCCAGCAGTCCCCGGGGACAGTGGGGCACTGAAGCTTTCTTT.

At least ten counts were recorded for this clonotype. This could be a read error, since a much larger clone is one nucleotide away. The DNA of the CDR3 is TGTGCCAGCAGCTTAAACCCCGGACAGGTCGGGGATGGCCACACCTTC. Its protein is CASSLNPGQVGDGHTF. The chain links TRBV11-2 to TRBJ1-2, with 7 bases that match TRBD1. The length of the CDR3 is 16 residues. CDR1 is SGHAT and CDR2 is FQNNGV in the germline V gene.

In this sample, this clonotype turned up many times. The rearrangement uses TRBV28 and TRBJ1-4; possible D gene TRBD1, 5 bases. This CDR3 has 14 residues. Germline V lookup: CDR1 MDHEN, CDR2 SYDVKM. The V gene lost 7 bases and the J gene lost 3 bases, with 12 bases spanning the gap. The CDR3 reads CASKVDTANEKLFF. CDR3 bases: TGTGCCAGCAAAGTGGACACCGCTAATGAAAAACTGTTTTTT. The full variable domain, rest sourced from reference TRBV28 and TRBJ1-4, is DVKVTQSSRYLVKRTGEKVFLECVQDMDHENMFWYRQDPGLGLRLIYFSYDVKMKEKGDIPEGYSVSREKKERFSLILESASTNQTSMYLCASKVDTANEKLFFGSGTQLSVL.

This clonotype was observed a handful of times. CDR3 in DNA: TGCGCCAGCAGCATCGGACAGGGGGCGACTAATGAGCAGTACTTC. Protein sequence: CASSIGQGATNEQYF. The chain links TRBV5-1 to TRBJ2-7; 11 nucleotides match TRBD1. Germline V gene data show CDR1 as SGHRS and CDR2 as YFSETQ. V lost 4 bases, J lost 7 bases, and 10 bases stayed unmatched. The CDR3 loop spans 15 amino acids.

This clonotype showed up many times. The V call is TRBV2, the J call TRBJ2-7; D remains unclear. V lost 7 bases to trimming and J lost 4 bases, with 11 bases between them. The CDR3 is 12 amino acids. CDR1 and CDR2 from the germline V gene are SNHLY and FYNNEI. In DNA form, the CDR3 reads TGTGCCAGCAAACCAGAGATTTACGAGCAGTACTTC. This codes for CASKPEIYEQYF. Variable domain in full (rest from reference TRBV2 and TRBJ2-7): EPEVTQTPSHQVTQMGQEVILRCVPISNHLYFYWYRQILGQKVEFLVSFYNNEISEKSEIFDDQFSVERPDGSNFTLKIRSTKLEDSAMYFCASKPEIYEQYFGPGTRLTVT.